A single sample gave rise to the 5 T cell receptor beta chains below, sequenced in a study of shared clonotypes between healthy human individuals. Measured with immunoSEQ multiplex PCR; TCRdb has only the in-frame clones, and not every one. The repertoire holds about 2 million clones, with 95% as singletons. Sequences were obtained from naive CD4+ T cells sorted from blood. The subset is: CD45RA+ positively selected. Receptors were obtained from a man between 18 and 35 years old in good health.

This clone was observed many times. The rearrangement joins TRBV7-2 to TRBJ1-2; maybe TRBD1 (6 bases). The V gene lost 5 bases and the J gene lost 8 bases, with 9 bases spanning the gap. The length of the CDR3 is 11 residues. Per the germline V gene, CDR1 is SGHTA and CDR2 is FQGNSA. CDR3 residues: CASSPDRGYTF. For the CDR3, the DNA is TGTGCCAGCAGCCCCGACAGGGGCTACACCTTC.

The rearrangement uses TRBV7-3 and TRBJ1-1, with a weak D call TRBD1 (6 bases). V was trimmed by 5 bases and J by 4 bases, leaving 14 bases between them. The CDR3 totals 14 residues. Germline V gene lookup returns CDR1 SGHTA and CDR2 FQGTGA. The CDR3 loop is CASSAGGEGTEAFF. In DNA form, the CDR3 reads TGTGCCAGCAGCGCCGGGGGCGAGGGCACTGAAGCTTTCTTT.

This chain links TRBV7-2 with TRBJ2-7; D possibly corresponds to TRBD1 (5 bases). Germline V gene data show CDR1 as SGHTA and CDR2 as FQGNSA. V was trimmed by 1 base and J by 1 base, leaving 8 bases between them. This CDR3 is 14 amino acids long. CDR3: CASSLETESYEQYF. The CDR3 DNA follows: TGTGCCAGCAGCTTAGAGACAGAGTCCTACGAGCAGTACTTC.

As to this clone: The sample contains more than one DNA sequence encoding this CDR3. The genes are TRBV6-5 and TRBJ2-3; no clear D gene. The CDR3 spans 10 residues. The V gene lost 8 bases and the J gene lost 3 bases, with 3 bases spanning the gap. The germline CDR1 and CDR2 sequences are MNHEY and SVGAGI. CDR3 sequence: CASGTDTQYF. The CDR3 nucleotides are TGTGCCAGCGGAACAGATACGCAGTATTTT.

The rearrangement uses TRBV19 and TRBJ1-2, with D maybe TRBD1 (6 bases). The germline V gene encodes CDR1 LNHDA and CDR2 SQIVND (reference sequence). Between the trimmed V and J ends, which lost 5 bases and 4 bases, there was a span of 17 bases. There are 15 residues in the CDR3. CDR3 sequence reads: CASSQRRDTTYGYTF. Written as DNA, the CDR3 is TGTGCCAGTAGTCAGCGCCGGGACACCACCTATGGCTACACCTTC.